What follows are 17 T cell receptor beta chains derived from one specimen sequenced in a study of cytomegalovirus exposure and HLA in healthy donors (dated by TCRdb to 2016 to 2017). The library was built by means of the immunoSEQ multiplex PCR assay. For the multiplex PCR, a mixture combining 60 forward primers for TCR Vbeta segments and 13 reverse primers for TCR Jbeta segments was used. Not all clones reach the TCRdb copy of this immuneACCESS table, which keeps in-frame sequences only. Checked studies attribute under half of the gap to unresolved V genes and leave the rest unexplained. The sample includes 200,000 or so clones, with approximately 78% observed a single time. The ten biggest clones cover less than 3% of the sample. The sample was PBMCs. Source of these receptors: a woman aged 40 to 50 in good health and CMV-seronegative.

The genes are TRBV5-4 and TRBJ2-5, with TRBD2 identical over 14 bases. Trimming cost V 3 bases and J 5 bases; bases outside gene matches: 3. Germline V gives CDR1 SGHNT, CDR2 YYREEE (reference sequence). CDR3 length equals 15 residues. The CDR3 spells CASSSGLAGDETQYF. In DNA form, the CDR3 reads TGTGCCAGCAGCTCGGGACTAGCGGGAGACGAGACCCAGTACTTC.

The V and J genes are TRBV5-4 and TRBJ1-4; 7 bases map to TRBD1. The CDR3 sequence is 15 residues long. Germline V gene data show CDR1 as SGHNT and CDR2 as YYREEE (reference sequence). V lost 0 bases, J lost 7 bases, and 6 bases stayed unmatched. CDR3 sequence reads: CASSLAAGGGEKLFF. CDR3 DNA: TGTGCCAGCAGCTTGGCCGCAGGGGGAGGTGAAAAACTGTTTTTT. The full variable domain, rest sourced from reference TRBV5-4 and TRBJ1-4, is ETGVTQSPTHLIKTRGQQVTLRCSSQSGHNTVSWYQQALGQGPQFIFQYYREEENGRGNFPPRFSGLQFPNYSSELNVNALELDDSALYLCASSLAAGGGEKLFFGSGTQLSVL.

The CDR3 protein is CATSRGRGEGNTGELFF. The CDR3 nucleotides read TGTGCCACCAGCAGGGGCCGGGGGGAGGGGAACACCGGGGAGCTGTTTTTT. This chain uses TRBV15 with TRBJ2-2; 7 nucleotides match TRBD2. The CDR3 is 17 amino acids. With V trimmed by 3 bases and J by 1 base, 8 bases remained unmatched. Germline V gene lookup returns CDR1 LNHNV and CDR2 YYDKDF (reference sequence).

This clone came up a few times. The chain recombines TRBV19 with TRBJ2-6; the D is unclear. V lost 6 bases and J lost 0, with 12 bases in between. CDR3 length equals 16 residues. Germline V gene lookup returns CDR1 LNHDA and CDR2 SQIVND (reference sequence). For the CDR3, the DNA is TGTGCCAGTAGCACTCCCTCTCCCTCTGGGGCCAACGTCCTGACTTTC. It yields the protein CASSTPSPSGANVLTF. Drawing the rest from reference TRBV19 and TRBJ2-6, the complete variable domain is DGGITQSPKYLFRKEGQNVTLSCEQNLNHDAMYWYRQDPGQGLRLIYYSQIVNDFQKGDIAEGYSVSREKKESFPLTVTSAQKNPTAFYLCASSTPSPSGANVLTFGAGSRLTVL.

The chain carries TRBV7-6 and TRBJ2-7; 8 nucleotides agree with TRBD2. The V and J ends lost 1 base and 7 bases, in that order; junction bases with no gene match: 12. This CDR3 region has 16 residues. Germline V gives CDR1 SGHVS, CDR2 FNYEAQ. The CDR3 reads CASSLVSGRAIGEQYF. The CDR3 nucleotides read TGTGCCAGCAGCTTAGTGTCCGGGAGGGCGATAGGGGAGCAGTACTTC.

This rearrangement joins TRBV19 to TRBJ1-2; D is uncertain. The germline gives CDR1 LNHDA, CDR2 SQIVND (reference sequence). This CDR3 has 12 amino acids. V lost 7 bases to trimming and J lost 4 bases, with 10 bases between them. CDR3 coding DNA: TGTGCCAGTAAGGCACAGAGCTATGGCTACACCTTC. It encodes CASKAQSYGYTF.

The chain employs TRBV19 and TRBJ1-4; a possible D gene is TRBD1 (5 bases). This CDR3 comprises 15 residues. Germline CDR1 and CDR2: LNHDA and SQIVND (reference sequence). Trimming stripped 9 bases from V and 4 bases from J, with 18 bases between. As DNA, the CDR3 is TGTGCCAGCGCCGGCAGGGTGGGCTTTAATGAAAAACTGTTTTTT. Protein: CASAGRVGFNEKLFF.

J is TRBJ2-7 and V is TRBV10-1; 14 nucleotides agree with TRBD2. CDR1 is WNHNN and CDR2 is SYGVQD in the germline V gene (reference sequence). This CDR3 contains 18 residues. V shed 3 bases, J shed 7 bases, and the junction held 14 bases outside the gene matches. The CDR3 reads CASSETGLAGEWVQEQYF. CDR3 DNA sequence: TGCGCCAGCAGTGAAACGGGACTAGCGGGAGAGTGGGTGCAGGAGCAGTACTTC.

The V and J genes are TRBV18 and TRBJ2-1; D is perhaps TRBD1 (6 bases). There are 14 residues in the CDR3. V dropped 8 bases and J dropped 1 base, with 12 bases sitting between them. CDR1 is KGHSH, CDR2 LQKENI, per germline. The CDR3 DNA is TGTGCCAGCCGTAAGGACAGTTCCTACAATGAGCAGTTCTTC. Translation: CASRKDSSYNEQFF. Full variable domain (missing parts from reference TRBV18 and TRBJ2-1): NAGVMQNPRHLVRRRGQEARLRCSPMKGHSHVYWYRQLPEEGLKFMVYLQKENIIDESGMPKERFSAEFPKEGPSILRIQQVVRGDSAAYFCASRKDSSYNEQFFGPGTRLTVL.

In nucleotides, the CDR3 is TGTGCCAGTAGTATTACCAGGGGTCCTCAGCCCCAGCATTTT. It specifies CASSITRGPQPQHF. This sequence joins TRBV19 and TRBJ1-5; D might be TRBD1 (6 bases). V was clipped by 3 bases and J by 6 bases, with 12 bases between them. The CDR3 covers 14 residues. The germline CDR1 and CDR2 sequences are LNHDA and SQIVND (reference sequence).

The rearrangement links TRBV4-2 to TRBJ2-4; 10 nucleotides line up with TRBD2. The V segment lost 2 bases and the J segment 6 bases; nucleotides outside the gene matches: 1. The germline V gene has CDR1 LGHNA and CDR2 YNFKEQ. The CDR3 is made up of 14 amino acids. This chain's CDR3 is CASSQTSGINIQYF. CDR3 nucleotides: TGTGCCAGCAGCCAAACTAGCGGGATAAACATTCAGTACTTC.

This clone appeared a single time. The V gene is TRBV28, the J gene TRBJ2-7; 10 nucleotides align to TRBD2. The J call may be wrong; the DNA end is better matched by TRBJ2-1. Germline lookup yields CDR1 MDHEN and CDR2 SYDVKM. The CDR3 is 17 residues long. CDR3 coding DNA: TGTGCCAGCAGTTTTCGCGGGGGACTAGCGTACTACAATGAGCAGTTCTTC. Translation: CASSFRGGLAYYNEQFF.

The J gene is TRBJ1-6, the V gene TRBV6-1, with D tentatively TRBD1 (6 bases). CDR1 and CDR2 from the germline V gene are MNHNS and SASEGT. This CDR3 is built from 15 residues. Trimming cost V 6 bases and J 4 bases, with 13 bases left between them. In DNA form, the CDR3 reads TGTGCCAGCAGACGACAGGATACTTATAATTCACCCCTCCACTTT. Its protein is CASRRQDTYNSPLHF.

The chain is built from TRBV30 and TRBJ1-2, with a weak D call TRBD1 (6 bases). The CDR3 is made up of 12 amino acids. From germline, CDR1 is GTSNPN and CDR2 SVGIG (reference sequence). The V end lost 3 bases, the J end lost 8 bases, and 13 bases lay between the germline ends. The CDR3 coding sequence is TGTGCCTGGAGCACCTGGGGGGGCGGCTACACCTTC. Encoded protein: CAWSTWGGGYTF.

This clone was seen just once. This chain joins TRBV6-1 and TRBJ2-5, with a weak D call TRBD2 (6 bases). This CDR3 comprises 15 residues. V lost 2 bases to trimming and J lost 4 bases, with 14 bases between them. Germline V lookup: CDR1 MNHNS, CDR2 SASEGT. The CDR3: CASSEQLARRETQYF. CDR3 nucleotide sequence: TGTGCCAGCAGTGAACAGCTAGCGCGGCGAGAGACCCAGTACTTC.

Comments on this clone: Other nucleotide sequences in the sample specify the same CDR3. The V and J genes are TRBV18 and TRBJ2-5; the D gene is possibly TRBD1 (6 bases). CDR1 and CDR2 (germline): KGHSH, LQKENI. CDR3 length: 13 amino acids. Between the trimmed V and J ends, which lost 3 bases and 2 bases, there was a span of 7 bases. DNA for the CDR3: TGTGCCAGCTCACCCGGACAGCAAGAGACCCAGTACTTC. Protein sequence: CASSPGQQETQYF.

V gene TRBV29-1 combines with J gene TRBJ2-3; 13 nucleotides match TRBD2. Germline loops: CDR1 SQVTM, CDR2 ANQGSEA. Trimming at V came to 4 bases and at J to 7 bases, leaving 14 bases not matched to a gene. The CDR3 runs to 17 residues. As DNA, the CDR3 is TGCAGCGTTGTCGACGCGTGGACTAGCGGGAGTACGCATACGCAGTATTTT. Its protein is CSVVDAWTSGSTHTQYF.